These 25 T cell receptor beta chains came from one sample sequenced in a study of cytomegalovirus exposure and HLA in healthy donors. TCRdb's table, derived via immunoSEQ multiplex PCR, lists solely in-frame clones and lacks some. The table records about 57,000 clones, more than 80% of them present only once. Sequenced: PBMCs. Receptors originate from a woman under 30 in good health and CMV-seronegative.

The chain carries TRBV27 and TRBJ1-1; 7 nucleotides agree with TRBD1. With V trimmed by 0 bases and J by 4 bases, 5 bases remained unmatched. CDR1 is MNHEY and CDR2 is SMNVEV in the germline V gene (reference sequence). The CDR3 length is 15 residues. The CDR3: CASSLSGGASTEAFF. The CDR3 DNA sequence: TGTGCCAGCAGTTTATCAGGGGGCGCAAGCACTGAAGCTTTCTTT.

The chain carries TRBV2 and TRBJ1-6; TRBD1 agrees at 7 bases. The CDR3 has 14 residues. Germline CDR1 SNHLY, CDR2 FYNNEI. Unmatched junction bases numbered 5, after V lost 6 bases and J lost 6 bases. CDR3 sequence reads: CASRQGQINSPLHF. CDR3 DNA: TGTGCCAGCAGGCAGGGACAGATTAATTCACCCCTCCACTTT.

The chain couples TRBV29-1 to TRBJ2-1; D is perhaps TRBD2 (6 bases). CDR3 length: 15 residues. The ends were cut back, 6 bases at V and 9 bases at J, with 24 bases in the middle. In germline, CDR1 is SQVTM, CDR2 ANQGSEA. The CDR3 nucleotides are TGCAGCGTGCCCCTGGGCGGGACCCGGTGCGTTGAGCAGTTCTTC. Translated: CSVPLGGTRCVEQFF.

This chain joins TRBV2 and TRBJ2-2; no clear D gene. Trimming left V 6 bases short and J 0 bases short, with 8 bases between. The CDR3 is made up of 14 amino acids. Germline V CDR1 and CDR2: SNHLY, FYNNEI. In DNA, the CDR3 is TGTGCCAGCAGGGTTGGAGCGAACACCGGGGAGCTGTTTTTT. It specifies CASRVGANTGELFF.

The chain combines TRBV13 with TRBJ2-7; D not certain. V lost 0 bases and J lost 4, with 7 bases in between. This CDR3 has 13 residues. The germline V gene encodes CDR1 PRHDT and CDR2 FYEKMQ (reference sequence). The CDR3 loop reads CASSLGLRYEQYV. The CDR3 DNA sequence: TGTGCCAGCAGCTTAGGCCTGAGGTACGAGCAGTACGTC.

V is TRBV9 and J is TRBJ2-7; weak D call: TRBD2 (6 bases). The CDR3 length is 15 residues. The germline CDR1 and CDR2 sequences are SGDLS and YYNGEE. The ends were cut back, 3 bases at V and 2 bases at J, with 15 bases in the middle. The DNA for the CDR3 is TGTGCCAGCAGCGGCGGGACTTTTTTTACCTACGAGCAGTACTTC. Translated, it gives CASSGGTFFTYEQYF.

This clone has a handful of counts. The rearrangement links TRBV27 to TRBJ2-4, with TRBD2 matching over 10 bases. V trimming: 2 bases; J trimming: 0 bases; junction bases outside the gene matches: 16. Germline CDR1 MNHEY, CDR2 SMNVEV (reference sequence). The CDR3 extends over 21 amino acids. The CDR3 sequence is CASSLRAPGGLADQAKNIQYF. The CDR3 nucleotides are TGTGCCAGCAGTTTAAGGGCGCCAGGCGGACTAGCGGACCAAGCCAAAAACATTCAGTACTTC.

The chain recombines TRBV7-6 with TRBJ2-1; 14 bases are shared with TRBD2. Germline CDR1 SGHVS, CDR2 FNYEAQ. Trimming cost V 5 bases and J 0 bases; bases outside gene matches: 9. This CDR3 has 19 residues. The CDR3: CASSQRTSGGPGSYNEQFF. The CDR3 DNA is TGTGCCAGCAGCCAACGGACTAGCGGGGGGCCCGGCTCCTACAATGAGCAGTTCTTC.

The genes are TRBV2 and TRBJ2-7; possible D gene TRBD2, 5 bases. Germline V lookup: CDR1 SNHLY, CDR2 FYNNEI. Trimming cost V 4 bases and J 0 bases, with 10 bases left between them. The length of the CDR3 is 14 residues. The CDR3 nucleotides are TGTGCCAGCAGTGGGGAGCGTAGCTCCTACGAGCAGTACGTC. Translation: CASSGERSSYEQYV.

This chain links TRBV7-9 with TRBJ2-1, with 9 bases matching TRBD2. CDR1 is SEHNR and CDR2 is FQNEAQ in the germline V gene (reference sequence). The J segment lost 7 bases and the V segment lost 4 bases, leaving 8 bases of the junction unmatched. This CDR3 is built from 15 residues. The CDR3 sequence is CASSSAGGTENEQFF. As DNA, the CDR3 is TGTGCCAGCAGCTCAGCGGGGGGAACCGAAAATGAGCAGTTCTTC.

The chain links TRBV4-3 to TRBJ2-5; maybe TRBD1 (6 bases). CDR3 length: 18 residues. Between the trimmed V and J ends, which lost 0 bases and 1 base, there was a span of 18 bases. Per germline, CDR1 LGHNA and CDR2 YSLEER. The CDR3 DNA reads as TGCGCCAGCAGCCAAGATTGGCCGGGACAAAAAATCCAAGAGACCCAGTACTTC. Protein product: CASSQDWPGQKIQETQYF.

The chain uses TRBV29-1 and TRBJ1-1; tentatively, D is TRBD1 (5 bases). The V gene lost 5 bases and the J gene lost 0 bases, with 10 bases spanning the gap. The germline V gene encodes CDR1 SQVTM and CDR2 ANQGSEA. This CDR3 is built from 13 residues. The CDR3 sequence is CSVFAGMNTEAFF. CDR3 nucleotides: TGCAGCGTTTTCGCAGGGATGAACACTGAAGCTTTCTTT.

The V gene is TRBV29-1, the J gene TRBJ2-1; D may be TRBD2 (5 bases). V lost 7 bases and J lost 7, with 8 bases in between. The CDR3 loop spans 10 amino acids. Looked up from germline, CDR1 is SQVTM and CDR2 is ANQGSEA. The DNA for the CDR3 is TGCAGCGGGTGGGAGAATGAGCAGTTCTTC. This translates into CSGWENEQFF.

The chain has TRBV11-3 and TRBJ2-5, with a possible D match to TRBD2 (5 bases). This CDR3 is 13 amino acids long. Trimming removed 3 bases at V and 5 bases at J, with 10 bases between. Germline V gives CDR1 SGHNT, CDR2 YENEEA. CDR3: CASSFRGGETQYF. DNA for the CDR3: TGTGCCAGCAGCTTCCGGGGTGGGGAGACCCAGTACTTC.

The count of this clone is one. The chain joins TRBV18 to TRBJ1-5; D is unclear. V gave up 6 bases and J gave up 0 bases, with 12 bases separating them. Germline loops: CDR1 KGHSH, CDR2 LQKENI. This CDR3 spans 15 amino acids. Written as DNA, the CDR3 is TGTGCCAGCTCCCCGGAGGACCTTAGCAATCAGCCCCAGCATTTT. This gives the protein CASSPEDLSNQPQHF.

This rearrangement joins TRBV5-6 to TRBJ1-1; TRBD1 aligns across 8 bases. This CDR3 spans 15 amino acids. Germline CDR1 SGHDT, CDR2 YYEEEE. Trimming at V came to 2 bases and at J to 8 bases, leaving 11 bases not matched to a gene. Written as DNA, the CDR3 is TGTGCCAGCAGCTTCGTTGGACAGGGTAAGGGGGAAGCTTTCTTT. This gives the protein CASSFVGQGKGEAFF.

This chain connects TRBV5-1 to TRBJ1-1, with 9 bases aligning to TRBD1. Trimming at V came to 3 bases and at J to 5 bases, leaving 5 bases not matched to a gene. The CDR3 covers 14 residues. Germline-derived CDR1 and CDR2 are SGHRS and YFSETQ. CDR3 in DNA: TGCGCCAGCAGCTCACAGGGGGCCTGGACTGAAGCTTTCTTT. Its protein product is CASSSQGAWTEAFF.

The V call is TRBV6-5, the J call TRBJ2-3; D is undetermined. Germline V gives CDR1 MNHEY, CDR2 SVGAGI. With 0 bases removed from V and 2 bases from J, the gap between germline ends came to 6 bases. The CDR3 runs 14 residues. CDR3 protein: CASSYSRSTDTQYF. The CDR3 DNA is TGTGCCAGCAGTTACTCGAGATCCACAGATACGCAGTATTTT.

This clone was recorded only once. The chain links TRBV4-3 to TRBJ1-2, with 9 bases identical to TRBD1. With 2 bases clipped from V and 7 bases from J, the junction kept 5 bases outside the gene matches. There are 14 residues in the CDR3. Germline CDR1 reads LGHNA; CDR2 reads YSLEER. For the CDR3, the DNA is TGCGCCAGCAGCCAACAGGACAGGGGAAGTGGCTACACCTTC. It translates to CASSQQDRGSGYTF.

The table lists this clone with a count of one. CDR3 region: CASSPPLTSFKGYTF. The CDR3 DNA follows: TGTGCCAGCAGTCCTCCCCTTACTTCCTTTAAAGGCTACACCTTC. The chain combines TRBV7-9 with TRBJ1-2; D call uncertain. Between the trimmed V and J ends, which lost 6 bases and 8 bases, there was a span of 22 bases. The CDR3 is 15 amino acids. Looked up from germline, CDR1 is SEHNR and CDR2 is FQNEAQ (reference sequence). Based on the CDR3 plus reference TRBV7-9 and TRBJ1-2, the full variable domain is DTGVSQNPRHKITKRGQNVTFRCDPISEHNRLYWYRQTLGQGPEFLTYFQNEAQLEKSRLLSDRFSAERPKGSFSTLEIQRTEQGDSAMYLCASSPPLTSFKGYTFGSGTRLTVV.

The J gene is TRBJ1-2, the V gene TRBV19; 8 positions match TRBD1. CDR1 LNHDA and CDR2 SQIVND come from the germline V gene (reference sequence). The ends lost 8 bases at V and 4 bases at J; junction bases unmatched: 12. This CDR3 is 15 amino acids long. DNA of the CDR3: TGTGCCAGTGGGACAGGAGATTTTACTTTCTATGGCTACACCTTC. Its translation: CASGTGDFTFYGYTF.

The chain joins TRBV6-4 to TRBJ2-1; D ambiguous. CDR3 size: 15 residues. Trimming stripped 5 bases from V and 6 bases from J, with 17 bases between. Germline V lookup: CDR1 MRHNA, CDR2 SNTAGT. CDR3: CASSYHLDFPNEQFF. CDR3 bases: TGTGCCAGCAGTTACCACCTAGATTTTCCCAATGAGCAGTTCTTC.

V usage is TRBV7-7 and J usage is TRBJ2-3, with D possibly matching TRBD1 (5 bases). The CDR3 has 14 amino acids. Germline loops: CDR1 SSHAT, CDR2 FNYEAQ (reference sequence). V was clipped by 5 bases and J by 0 bases, with 9 bases between them. The CDR3 region is CASSPGFSTDTQYF. The DNA for the CDR3 is TGTGCCAGCAGCCCAGGGTTTAGCACAGATACGCAGTATTTT.

V gene TRBV7-2 combines with J gene TRBJ2-7; 7 nucleotides agree with TRBD2. Per germline, CDR1 SGHTA and CDR2 FQGNSA. Trimming cost V 2 bases and J 7 bases; bases outside gene matches: 8. This CDR3 region has 14 residues. The CDR3 here is CASSLSSGVGEQYV. The CDR3 bases are TGTGCCAGCAGCTTATCGAGCGGGGTGGGTGAGCAGTACGTC.

The J gene is TRBJ1-1, the V gene TRBV2; no clear D gene. Trimming removed 7 bases from V and 1 base from J, with 4 bases in between. The germline V gene has CDR1 SNHLY and CDR2 FYNNEI. CDR3 length: 11 amino acids. This chain's CDR3 is CASIQNTEAFF. In DNA, the CDR3 is TGTGCCAGCATCCAGAACACTGAAGCTTTCTTT.